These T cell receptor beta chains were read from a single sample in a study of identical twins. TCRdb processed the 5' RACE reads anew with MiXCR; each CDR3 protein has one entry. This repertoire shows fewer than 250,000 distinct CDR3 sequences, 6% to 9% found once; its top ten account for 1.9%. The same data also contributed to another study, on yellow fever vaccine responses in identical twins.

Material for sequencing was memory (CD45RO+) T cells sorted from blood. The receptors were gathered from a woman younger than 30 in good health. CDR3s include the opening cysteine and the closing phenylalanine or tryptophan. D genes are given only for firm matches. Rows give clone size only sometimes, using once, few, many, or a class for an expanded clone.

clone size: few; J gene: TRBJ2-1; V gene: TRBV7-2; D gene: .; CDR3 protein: CASSWKRGPSGNEQFF; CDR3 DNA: TGTGCCAGCAGCTGGAAACGGGGTCCGTCGGGCAATGAGCAGTTCTTC
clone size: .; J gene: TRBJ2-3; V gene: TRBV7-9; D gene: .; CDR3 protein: CASSLFGGTDTQYF; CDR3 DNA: TGTGCCAGCAGCTTATTCGGGGGCACAGATACGCAGTATTTT
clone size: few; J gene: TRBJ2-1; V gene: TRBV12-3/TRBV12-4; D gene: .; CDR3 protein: CASSLSYRDNEQFF; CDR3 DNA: TGTGCCAGCAGTTTATCTTACAGAGACAATGAGCAGTTCTTC
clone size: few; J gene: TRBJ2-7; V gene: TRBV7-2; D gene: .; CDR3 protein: CASSLWGVSYEQYF; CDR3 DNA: TGTGCCAGCAGCTTATGGGGGGTCTCCTACGAGCAGTACTTC
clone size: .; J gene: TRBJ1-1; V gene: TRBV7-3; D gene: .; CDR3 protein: CASRPPGLNTEAFF; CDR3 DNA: TGTGCCAGCAGGCCCCCCGGATTGAACACTGAAGCTTTCTTT
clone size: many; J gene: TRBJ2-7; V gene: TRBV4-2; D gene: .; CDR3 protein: CASSQDGLPGEQYF; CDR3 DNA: TGTGCCAGCAGCCAAGACGGCCTTCCGGGCGAGCAGTACTTC
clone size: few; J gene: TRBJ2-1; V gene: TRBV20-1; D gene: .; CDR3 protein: CSALGGPNEQFF; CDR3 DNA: TGCAGTGCTCTCGGGGGACCCAATGAGCAGTTCTTC
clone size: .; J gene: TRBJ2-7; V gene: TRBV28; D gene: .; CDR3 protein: CASDPAQGSYEQYF; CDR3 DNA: TGTGCCAGCGACCCAGCCCAGGGCTCCTACGAGCAGTACTTC
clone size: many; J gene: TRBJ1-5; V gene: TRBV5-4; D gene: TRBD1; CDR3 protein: CASSAGTGGQPQHF; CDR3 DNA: TGTGCCAGCAGCGCCGGGACAGGAGGACAGCCCCAGCATTTT
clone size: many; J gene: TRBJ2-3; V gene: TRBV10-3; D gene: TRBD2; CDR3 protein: CAIRLADFTDTQYF; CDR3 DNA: TGTGCCATCAGACTAGCGGATTTCACAGATACGCAGTATTTT
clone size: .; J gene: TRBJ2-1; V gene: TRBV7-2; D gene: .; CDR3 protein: CASSFGGFQFF; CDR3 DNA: TGTGCCAGCAGCTTTGGCGGGTTTCAGTTCTTC
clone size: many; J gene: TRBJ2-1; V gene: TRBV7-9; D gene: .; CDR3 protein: CASSFPSNEQFF; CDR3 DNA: TGTGCCAGCAGCTTCCCTAGCAATGAGCAGTTCTTC
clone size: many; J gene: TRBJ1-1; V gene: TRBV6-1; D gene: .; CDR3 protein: CASSRAKAGTEAFF; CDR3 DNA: TGTGCCAGCAGCCGGGCGAAAGCGGGCACTGAAGCTTTCTTT
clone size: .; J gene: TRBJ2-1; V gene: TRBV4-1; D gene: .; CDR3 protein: CASSQDFGFRRTAYNEQFF; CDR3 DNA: TGCGCCAGCAGCCAAGATTTCGGGTTCCGGAGGACAGCTTACAATGAGCAGTTCTTC
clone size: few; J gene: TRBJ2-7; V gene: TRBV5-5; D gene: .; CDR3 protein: CASSLLVNEQYF; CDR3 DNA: TGTGCCAGCAGCTTGTTGGTAAACGAGCAGTACTTC
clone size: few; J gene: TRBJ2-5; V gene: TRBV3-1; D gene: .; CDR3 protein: CASSQKASRKTQYF; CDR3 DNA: TGTGCCAGCAGCCAAAAGGCTAGCCGAAAGACCCAGTACTTC
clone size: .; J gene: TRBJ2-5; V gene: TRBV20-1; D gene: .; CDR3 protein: CSARTPVGPQETQYF; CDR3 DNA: TGCAGTGCTCGAACCCCCGTAGGGCCTCAAGAGACCCAGTACTTC
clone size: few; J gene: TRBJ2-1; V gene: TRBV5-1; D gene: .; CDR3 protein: CASSPRVGTGEQFF; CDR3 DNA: TGCGCCAGCAGCCCGCGGGTGGGGACCGGTGAGCAGTTCTTC
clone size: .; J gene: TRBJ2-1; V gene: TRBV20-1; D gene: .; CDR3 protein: CSKGGVSSYNEQFF; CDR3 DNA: TGCAGCAAGGGGGGGGTGAGCTCCTACAATGAGCAGTTCTTC
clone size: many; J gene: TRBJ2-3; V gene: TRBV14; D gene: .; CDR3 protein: CASRRGGTDTQYF; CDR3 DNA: TGTGCCAGCAGACGAGGGGGCACAGATACGCAGTATTTT
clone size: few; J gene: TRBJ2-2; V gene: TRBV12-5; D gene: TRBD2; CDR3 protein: CASRGAGNGELFF; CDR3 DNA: TGTGCTAGTCGGGGAGCGGGAAACGGGGAGCTGTTTTTT
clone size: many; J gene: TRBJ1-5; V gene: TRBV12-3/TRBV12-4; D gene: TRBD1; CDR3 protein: CASSPDTGGAGQPQHF; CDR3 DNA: TGTGCCAGCAGTCCTGATACAGGGGGCGCGGGTCAGCCCCAGCATTTT
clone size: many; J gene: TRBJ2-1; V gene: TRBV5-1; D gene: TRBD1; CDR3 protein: CASSRDRGGNEQFF; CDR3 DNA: TGCGCCAGCAGCCGGGACAGGGGCGGCAATGAGCAGTTCTTC
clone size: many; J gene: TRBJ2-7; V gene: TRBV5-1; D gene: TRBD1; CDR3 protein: CASSLDGDRVRDEQYF; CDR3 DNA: TGCGCCAGCAGCTTGGATGGAGACAGGGTTCGGGACGAGCAGTACTTC
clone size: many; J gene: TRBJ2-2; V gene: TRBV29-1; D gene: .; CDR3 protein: CSVDEGSGELFF; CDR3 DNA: TGCAGCGTTGATGAGGGGAGCGGGGAGCTGTTTTTT
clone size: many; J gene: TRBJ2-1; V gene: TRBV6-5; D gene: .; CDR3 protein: CASSYEGGGYNEQFF; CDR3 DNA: TGTGCCAGCAGTTACGAAGGGGGAGGGTACAATGAGCAGTTCTTC